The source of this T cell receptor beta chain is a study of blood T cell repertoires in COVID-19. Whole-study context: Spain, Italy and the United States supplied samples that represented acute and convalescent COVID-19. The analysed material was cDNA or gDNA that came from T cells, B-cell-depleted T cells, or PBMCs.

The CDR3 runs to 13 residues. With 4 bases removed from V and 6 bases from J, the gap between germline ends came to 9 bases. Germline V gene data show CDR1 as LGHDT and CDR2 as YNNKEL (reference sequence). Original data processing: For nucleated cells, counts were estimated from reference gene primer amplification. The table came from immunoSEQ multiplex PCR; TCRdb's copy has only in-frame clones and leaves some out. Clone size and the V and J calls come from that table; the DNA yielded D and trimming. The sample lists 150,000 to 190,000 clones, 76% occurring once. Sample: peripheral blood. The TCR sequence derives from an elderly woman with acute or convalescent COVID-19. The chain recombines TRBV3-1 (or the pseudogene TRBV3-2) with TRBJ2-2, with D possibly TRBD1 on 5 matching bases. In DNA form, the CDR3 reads TGTGCCAGCAGCCCTAGGGGCGCCGGGGAGCTGTTTTTT. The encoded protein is CASSPRGAGELFF.